The 5 T cell receptor beta chains in this list originate from one sample, sequenced in a study of response to subunit inactivated influenza vaccine. TCRdb reprocessed the RT-PCR reads via MiXCR and lists one record per CDR3 protein. The sample has roughly 630,000 distinct CDR3 sequences; roughly 15% are singletons. Sequenced here: PBMCs from blood, sampled around two weeks before vaccination. These receptor sequences come from a man aged 45-65 years who received an inactivated influenza vaccine.

The chain is built from TRBV5-5 and TRBJ2-2, with D possibly being TRBD2 (6 bases). The CDR3 covers 15 residues. Trimming removed 4 bases at V and 5 bases at J, with 15 bases between. The germline V gene encodes CDR1 SGHKS and CDR2 YYEKEE (reference sequence). CDR3 in DNA: TGTGCCAGCAGCCCCGTGGAGGGGTATACCGGGGAGCTGTTTTTT. Translating gives CASSPVEGYTGELFF. Looking up the rest from reference TRBV5-5 and TRBJ2-2 gives the full variable domain: DAGVTQSPTHLIKTRGQQVTLRCSPISGHKSVSWYQQVLGQGPQFIFQYYEKEERGRGNFPDRFSARQFPNYSSELNVNALLLGDSALYLCASSPVEGYTGELFFGEGSRLTVL.

The chain combines TRBV19 with TRBJ2-5, with D hard to call. Germline assignment: CDR1 LNHDA and CDR2 SQIVND (reference sequence). Trimming left V 1 base short and J 2 bases short, with 11 bases between. The CDR3 has 15 amino acids. The CDR3 sequence is CASSIVGNAQETQYF. The DNA for the CDR3 is TGTGCCAGTAGTATAGTCGGAAACGCTCAAGAGACCCAGTACTTC. The whole variable domain, filled in from reference TRBV19 and TRBJ2-5, reads DGGITQSPKYLFRKEGQNVTLSCEQNLNHDAMYWYRQDPGQGLRLIYYSQIVNDFQKGDIAEGYSVSREKKESFPLTVTSAQKNPTAFYLCASSIVGNAQETQYFGPGTRLLVL.

V and J are TRBV6-1 and TRBJ2-7, with TRBD2 identical over 11 bases. CDR1 and CDR2 from the germline V gene are MNHNS and SASEGT. V lost 6 bases and J lost 3; bases outside the gene matches: 4. This CDR3 contains 14 residues. This CDR3 reads CASSVLAGGYEQYF. In nucleotides, the CDR3 is TGTGCCAGCAGCGTTCTAGCGGGGGGCTACGAGCAGTACTTC.

A few counts support this clonotype. V gene TRBV7-2 combines with J gene TRBJ2-1; 8 positions agree with TRBD2. The V and J ends lost 1 base and 9 bases, in that order; junction bases with no gene match: 8. Germline V CDR1 and CDR2: SGHTA, FQGNSA. This CDR3 is built from 15 residues. Written as DNA, the CDR3 is TGTGCCAGCAGCTTAGTTCCAGCGGGAGAGGGTGAGCAGTTCTTC. It translates to CASSLVPAGEGEQFF.

A word on this clonotype: A junction end diverges from the germline sequence, so it may reflect a read error. The chain has TRBV4-1 and TRBJ2-2; the D call may be TRBD1 or TRBD2 (6 bases each). The CDR3 is 17 amino acids. Germline V CDR1 and CDR2: MGHRA, YSYEKL. The CDR3 DNA reads as TGCACCAGCAGCCTACCAAAAGGGGGAGGTGTAACCGGGGAGCTGTTTTTT. It translates to CTSSLPKGGGVTGELFF.